One sample yielded the 26 T cell receptor beta chains listed below, sequenced in a study of cytomegalovirus exposure and HLA in healthy donors. Vbeta (60) and Jbeta (13) primers were used in the PCR. TCRdb keeps only in-frame clones here, not all; method: immunoSEQ multiplex PCR. The top ten clones hold around 3% of a sample with over 150,000 clones, 60% to 85% of them seen once. Sequences were obtained from PBMCs. These receptors were obtained from a woman between 45 and 65 years old in good health and CMV-seropositive.

The genes are TRBV19 and TRBJ2-3, with D possibly being TRBD1 (6 bases). The CDR3 loop spans 14 amino acids. V lost 4 bases and J lost 4, with 12 bases in between. From germline, CDR1 is LNHDA and CDR2 SQIVND (reference sequence). The CDR3 is CASSNGNRADTQYF. The DNA of the CDR3 is TGTGCCAGTAGTAATGGCAACAGGGCAGATACGCAGTATTTT.

This clone was seen a handful of times. The V gene is TRBV27, the J gene TRBJ2-5, with TRBD1 matching 7 bases. There are 16 residues in the CDR3. The V segment lost 5 bases and the J segment 1 base; nucleotides outside the gene matches: 10. Germline V gene lookup returns CDR1 MNHEY and CDR2 SMNVEV (reference sequence). The chain's CDR3 is CASSPHLGTVQETQYF. Here the CDR3 DNA reads TGTGCCAGCAGTCCACACCTCGGGACAGTCCAAGAGACCCAGTACTTC.

The chain links TRBV4-2 to TRBJ2-7, with TRBD2 matching over 11 bases. V was clipped by 1 base and J by 0 bases; unmatched bases: 5. This CDR3 is built from 17 residues. The germline V gene encodes CDR1 LGHNA and CDR2 YNFKEQ. The CDR3 sequence is CASSQARLAGFSYEQYF. The CDR3 region has the DNA TGTGCCAGCAGCCAAGCTCGACTAGCGGGATTCTCCTACGAGCAGTACTTC.

The rearrangement links TRBV10-3 to TRBJ2-5, with TRBD2 identical over 12 bases. The J call could be wrong; TRBJ2-7 is a better fit for the DNA end. Germline V lookup: CDR1 ENHRY, CDR2 SYGVKD. The CDR3 is made up of 15 amino acids. DNA for the CDR3: TGTGCCATCAGTGAGTCGACTAGCGGGGGTTACGAGCAGTACTTC. It yields the protein CAISESTSGGYEQYF.

The chain recombines TRBV27 with TRBJ1-5; D might be TRBD1 (6 bases). Germline assignment: CDR1 MNHEY and CDR2 SMNVEV (reference sequence). There are 16 residues in the CDR3. V gave up 7 bases and J gave up 1 base, with 17 bases separating them. CDR3 DNA sequence: TGTGCCAGCACCCCGACAGGTTTTCTGAGCAATCAGCCCCAGCATTTT. Amino acid sequence: CASTPTGFLSNQPQHF.

This clone was seen a few times. The genes are TRBV7-2 and TRBJ1-2; possible D gene TRBD1, 5 bases. This CDR3 comprises 12 residues. Germline CDR1 SGHTA, CDR2 FQGNSA. Trimming took 6 bases from V and 4 from J, leaving 9 bases between them. CDR3 nucleotides: TGTGCCAGCAGTTCAGGGTCCTATGGCTACACCTTC. Translation gives CASSSGSYGYTF.

The chain combines TRBV5-4 with TRBJ1-3; 7 bases align to TRBD1. Trimming cost V 4 bases and J 0 bases; bases outside gene matches: 7. The length of the CDR3 is 16 residues. Germline-derived CDR1 and CDR2 are SGHNT and YYREEE (reference sequence). CDR3 coding DNA: TGTGCCAGCAGCCTGGACAGGCCGAGCTCTGGAAACACCATATATTTT. Its protein is CASSLDRPSSGNTIYF. The full variable domain, its missing parts supplied by reference TRBV5-4 and TRBJ1-3, is ETGVTQSPTHLIKTRGQQVTLRCSSQSGHNTVSWYQQALGQGPQFIFQYYREEENGRGNFPPRFSGLQFPNYSSELNVNALELDDSALYLCASSLDRPSSGNTIYFGEGSWLTVV.

The rearrangement uses TRBV7-2 and TRBJ2-1; maybe TRBD2 (7 bases). The CDR3 is 16 amino acids. V was trimmed by 0 bases and J by 4 bases, leaving 13 bases between them. The V gene's germline CDR1 is SGHTA and CDR2 FQGNSA. The chain's CDR3 is CASSLAWGGGYNEQFF. CDR3 nucleotides: TGTGCCAGCAGCTTAGCATGGGGGGGCGGGTACAATGAGCAGTTCTTC. The entire variable domain, with the rest obtained from reference TRBV7-2 and TRBJ2-1, is as follows: GAGVSQSPSNKVTEKGKDVELRCDPISGHTALYWYRQSLGQGLEFLIYFQGNSAPDKSGLPSDRFSAERTGGSVSTLTIQRTQQEDSAVYLCASSLAWGGGYNEQFFGPGTRLTVL.

The sample holds one count of this clone. The CDR3 nucleotides are TGTGCCAGTAGTATAGACAGGGTAACCTACGAGCAGTACTTC. This encodes CASSIDRVTYEQYF. The V and J genes are TRBV19 and TRBJ2-7, with a weak D call TRBD1 (5 bases). This CDR3 comprises 14 residues. The germline V and J ends were trimmed by 0 bases and 2 bases, with 8 bases remaining between them. Per germline, CDR1 LNHDA and CDR2 SQIVND (reference sequence).

The chain uses TRBV11-2 and TRBJ2-1; tentatively, D is TRBD2 (6 bases). V lost 2 bases, J lost 4 bases, and 18 bases lay in between. CDR3 size: 17 residues. The germline CDR1 and CDR2 sequences are SGHAT and FQNNGV. The CDR3 DNA is TGTGCCAGCAGCTTAAGGGGACTCCAATGGGGATACAATGAGCAGTTCTTC. Encoded protein: CASSLRGLQWGYNEQFF.

V and J are TRBV7-6 and TRBJ2-1, with D tentatively TRBD1 (5 bases). Germline V gene lookup returns CDR1 SGHVS and CDR2 FNYEAQ. V was shortened by 5 bases and J by 2 bases, with 13 bases between the two germline ends. The CDR3 consists of 15 residues. The CDR3 region is CASSEERGAYNEQFF. CDR3 nucleotide sequence: TGTGCCAGCAGCGAAGAAAGGGGTGCCTACAATGAGCAGTTCTTC.

This clone was seen just once. The chain joins TRBV15 to TRBJ2-1, with 8 bases matching TRBD2. The CDR3 spans 14 residues. CDR1 LNHNV and CDR2 YYDKDF come from the germline V gene (reference sequence). Trimming took 8 bases from V and 3 from J; bases not matched to a gene: 6. This CDR3 is CATAAGGHYNEQFF. CDR3 DNA: TGTGCCACCGCGGCGGGGGGCCACTACAATGAGCAGTTCTTC.

Remarks on this clone: The junction does not match germline at one end; this may be a read error. The rearrangement links TRBV7-7 to TRBJ2-7, with TRBD1 identical over 7 bases. Germline CDR1 SSHAT, CDR2 FNYEAQ (reference sequence). The CDR3 is 13 amino acids. The CDR3 sequence is CASRTGTDGEQYF. The CDR3 nucleotides are TGTGCTAGCAGAACCGGGACAGATGGGGAGCAGTACTTC.

J is TRBJ1-1 and V is TRBV9; D is unclear. The germline CDR1 and CDR2 sequences are SGDLS and YYNGEE. This CDR3 spans 14 amino acids. Between the trimmed V and J ends, which lost 0 bases and 4 bases, there was a span of 10 bases. The CDR3 here is CASSVAWEGTEAFF. In nucleotides, the CDR3 is TGTGCCAGCAGCGTAGCGTGGGAGGGCACTGAAGCTTTCTTT.

The chain is built from TRBV2 and TRBJ2-1; TRBD2 aligns across 16 bases. This CDR3 is 16 amino acids long. The junction had 11 bases not matched to a gene; V was cut back by 6 bases and J by 12 bases. CDR1 is SNHLY and CDR2 is FYNNEI in the germline V gene. This CDR3 reads CASRDGTSGGVGAQFF. CDR3 coding DNA: TGTGCCAGCAGGGACGGGACTAGCGGGGGGGTTGGCGCGCAGTTCTTC.

The chain combines TRBV7-3 with TRBJ1-1; D gene uncertain. The CDR3 contains 13 residues. V was shortened by 6 bases and J by 0 bases, with 8 bases between the two germline ends. CDR1 SGHTA and CDR2 FQGTGA come from the germline V gene. The CDR3: CASRITVNTEAFF. The CDR3, as DNA: TGTGCCAGCAGGATAACAGTGAACACTGAAGCTTTCTTT.

V is TRBV4-2 and J is TRBJ2-7; 7 bases line up with TRBD1. V lost 0 bases to trimming and J lost 0 bases; unmatched junction nucleotides: 2. The CDR3 is made up of 15 amino acids. Germline lookup yields CDR1 LGHNA and CDR2 YNFKEQ. The CDR3 DNA reads as TGTGCCAGCAGCCAAGAACCAGGGGGCTCCTACGAGCAGTACTTC. Translation: CASSQEPGGSYEQYF.

This clone was found a few times. This chain connects TRBV4-3 to TRBJ1-1; 9 positions match TRBD1. Germline CDR1 and CDR2: LGHNA and YSLEER. The CDR3 sequence is 14 residues long. J gave up 5 bases and V 6 bases, and 7 bases lay outside the gene matches. DNA for the CDR3: TGCGCCAGCAGGGAGGGACAGGGTCGGACTGAAGCTTTCTTT. Amino acid sequence: CASREGQGRTEAFF.

The chain recombines TRBV10-2 with TRBJ1-1; TRBD1 might be the D (5 bases). This CDR3 region has 15 residues. The V gene lost 0 bases and the J gene lost 0 bases, with 8 bases spanning the gap. Germline CDR1 WSHSY, CDR2 SAAADI. The CDR3 loop reads CASSESTAMNTEAFF. In nucleotides, the CDR3 is TGCGCCAGCAGTGAGTCGACAGCAATGAACACTGAAGCTTTCTTT.

The CDR3 loop is CASSLGGTSGSSYNEQFF. The DNA of the CDR3 is TGCGCCAGCAGCTTGGGGGGGACTAGCGGGAGTTCCTACAATGAGCAGTTCTTC. The chain joins TRBV5-1 to TRBJ2-1; 14 bases agree with TRBD2. With 0 bases clipped from V and 1 base from J, the junction kept 3 bases outside the gene matches. The CDR3 length is 18 residues. Germline values: CDR1 SGHRS, CDR2 YFSETQ. Based on the CDR3 plus reference TRBV5-1 and TRBJ2-1, the full variable domain is KAGVTQTPRYLIKTRGQQVTLSCSPISGHRSVSWYQQTPGQGLQFLFEYFSETQRNKGNFPGRFSGRQFSNSRSEMNVSTLELGDSALYLCASSLGGTSGSSYNEQFFGPGTRLTVL.

The chain uses TRBV10-3 and TRBJ1-3; TRBD1 matches 7 bases. J lost 2 bases, V lost 0 bases, and 4 bases had no gene match. The CDR3 has 16 residues. The germline V gene encodes CDR1 ENHRY and CDR2 SYGVKD. The CDR3 DNA sequence: TGTGCCATCAGTGAGTCGAAGGGGGCGGCTGGAAACACCATATATTTT. This gives the protein CAISESKGAAGNTIYF.

The chain uses TRBV5-4 and TRBJ2-3; the match to TRBD2 covers 11 bases. The germline V gene has CDR1 SGHNT and CDR2 YYREEE (reference sequence). This CDR3 has 18 residues. Trimming removed 3 bases from V and 4 bases from J; junction bases left unmatched: 13. The CDR3: CASSYRGSGGAGADTQYF. CDR3 in DNA: TGTGCCAGCAGCTACCGGGGTAGCGGGGGGGCGGGGGCAGATACGCAGTATTTT.

The count of this clone is one. The rearrangement joins TRBV28 to TRBJ1-2; 8 positions match TRBD1. The V and J ends lost 6 bases and 4 bases, in that order; junction bases with no gene match: 13. The CDR3 sequence is 16 residues long. Per the germline V gene, CDR1 is MDHEN and CDR2 is SYDVKM. CDR3 protein: CASSLTGQGSGYGYTF. The DNA for the CDR3 is TGTGCCAGCAGCCTAACCGGACAGGGATCCGGCTATGGCTACACCTTC.

The J gene is TRBJ2-4, the V gene TRBV27; tentative D call: TRBD1 (6 bases). This CDR3 is built from 16 residues. Germline V gene sequence: CDR1 MNHEY, CDR2 SMNVEV (reference sequence). Trimming pared 2 bases from V and 0 bases from J, leaving 11 bases between. The CDR3 protein is CASSLTGNIAKNIQYF. DNA of the CDR3: TGTGCCAGCAGTTTAACAGGGAACATAGCCAAAAACATTCAGTACTTC.

The chain employs TRBV5-1 and TRBJ2-2; TRBD2 aligns across 7 bases. Germline V gene lookup returns CDR1 SGHRS and CDR2 YFSETQ. This CDR3 region has 17 residues. With 0 bases clipped from V and 6 bases from J, the junction kept 11 bases outside the gene matches. As DNA, the CDR3 is TGCGCCAGCAGCTTGGATAAGCGGGACCTCCTACCCGGGGAGCTGTTTTTT. Its translation: CASSLDKRDLLPGELFF.

The rearrangement links TRBV5-4 to TRBJ2-7; TRBD2 agrees at 7 bases. J gave up 3 bases and V 2 bases, and 8 bases lay outside the gene matches. This CDR3 has 15 residues. Germline CDR1 is SGHNT and CDR2 is YYREEE (reference sequence). CDR3 DNA sequence: TGTGCCAGCAGCTTCCCCGGGACTATGAGCTACGAGCAGTACTTC. Residues: CASSFPGTMSYEQYF. Variable domain in full (rest from reference TRBV5-4 and TRBJ2-7): ETGVTQSPTHLIKTRGQQVTLRCSSQSGHNTVSWYQQALGQGPQFIFQYYREEENGRGNFPPRFSGLQFPNYSSELNVNALELDDSALYLCASSFPGTMSYEQYFGPGTRLTVT.